This TCR beta chain was identified during a study of a mutant IDH1 vaccine in newly diagnosed glioma (dated by TCRdb to about 2021). Notes on the research overall: Of the approximately 33 patients who were treated, about 60% were male and approximately 38% were female, and the mean age was about 37 years. Prior to enrollment, standard therapy consisting of radiotherapy alone, temozolomide alone, or radiochemotherapy with temozolomide had been administered to patients, with the combination being received by most patients. Peripheral blood was collected at six visits: V03 (baseline), V05, V07, V10, V12 and V13. For exploratory analyses, approximately 25 treated patients had longitudinal TCRB deep sequencing done wherever samples were available. The investigation overall reported the following: Selection of PBMC samples for TCRB deep sequencing was based on availability. The authors noted that analyses of patient blood samples could not be reproduced because of sample limitations. Immune responses induced by the vaccine were seen in over 80% of patients across multiple MHC alleles. Pseudoprogression seemed to be unrelated to changes in the top peripheral T cell clonotypes found by TCRB sequencing.

V gives up 4 bases and J gives up 11 bases, and the segment between their germline ends measures 16 bases. CDR3 length: 13 amino acids, cysteine to phenylalanine. CDR3 DNA only is kept here, 39 bases in frame from base 1. CDR1 and CDR2 are read off the germline V gene as SGHTS and YDEGEE. A note on this clone: The antigen it recognizes is unknown. No qualities accompany the bases; no much larger clone lies one base away.

To prepare the library, the immunoSEQ multiplex PCR assay was applied. The hsTCRB Kit was used according to the manufacturer's protocol to amplify rearranged TCR beta chain sequences. TCRB libraries were sequenced on an Illumina MiSeq. Turning to the authors' computational methods: The kit vendor's proprietary platform handled demultiplexing, trimming and gene mapping. TCRdb's version of the immuneACCESS table is confined to in-frame rearrangements and falls short of the full clone set. An unresolved V gene accounts for under half of the shortfall where checked; the remainder is of unknown origin. D and trimming were read from the DNA, whereas the V and J calls and clone size are those reported in that table. A total of tens of thousands of clones appear in this sample, about four fifths of them only once. The top ten clones comprise around 7% of the sample. Interpreted using the paper, the time point label stands for: baseline, week 1 (first vaccination visit). Sample treatment or condition, as interpreted from the label and publication: pre-vaccination baseline after standard-of-care therapy. Donors had newly diagnosed WHO grade 3 or 4 IDH1-mutant astrocytomas with loss of nuclear ATRX. The samples were drawn from NOA16, a multicentre, single-arm, open-label phase I trial in Germany that tested a mutant IDH1 peptide vaccine in humans for the first time. Blood drawn at visit V03 was used as the baseline sample for immunogenicity testing. Genomic DNA for TCRB sequencing was isolated from EDTA blood with the DNeasy Blood and Tissue Kit.

The sequence joins TRBV5-8 to TRBJ1-5, with no confidently assigned D gene. This sequence originates from a woman aged 50 to 65 with glioma. The material sequenced was PBMCs, taken from a glioma patient treated with radiotherapy, temozolomide or both. The DNA is TGTGCCAGCAGCCAGCTCCAAATGGTGGCCCAGCATTTT. Its translation reads: CASSQLQMVAQHF.